This T cell receptor (beta chain) appears in the sequencing data of a study of cytomegalovirus exposure and HLA in healthy donors. Study results and limitations: Among TCR beta chains, those listed as cytomegalovirus-associated numbered roughly 150. It was likely that a cluster of highly shared sequence variants was a sequencing artifact.

With respect to this clone: Its antigen is unidentified.

Per the germline V gene, CDR1 is SGHTS and CDR2 is YDEGEE. V was clipped by 4 bases and J by 7 bases, with 15 bases between them. The CDR3 length is 13 residues. Primers: 60 Vbeta forward and 13 Jbeta reverse. The repertoire was sequenced with immunoSEQ multiplex PCR; TCRdb's copy has only in-frame clones and lacks some. The sample includes tens of thousands of clones. The receptor's source is a man aged 40-49 years in good health and CMV-seronegative. The rearrangement joins TRBV5-8 to TRBJ2-7, with TRBD1 as a possible D gene (6 bases). Material: PBMCs. The CDR3 bases are TGTGCCAGCAGCGTGACAGGATGGAGGGAGCAGTACTTC. It specifies CASSVTGWREQYF.